This T cell receptor beta chain derives from a study of low-dose radiotherapy and immunotherapy resistance in tumors. Time point in this sample: before trial treatment. This CDR3 is built from 15 residues. The V end lost 6 bases, the J end lost 4 bases, and 18 bases lay between the germline ends. From germline, CDR1 is GTSNPN and CDR2 SVGIG (reference sequence). Primers used for first-strand cDNA, a TRAV- and TRBV-specific set, covered both alpha and beta chains. Using a constant-region primer together with a V-primer adapter, TCRs were subjected to about 18 PCR cycles of amplification. TCRdb analysed the reads with MiXCR anew, one entry per CDR3 protein. The data contain some 82,000 distinct CDR3 sequences, 15% to 20% of them singletons.

The sequence was collected from a male donor with prostate cancer. The starting material was PBMCs, obtained before treatment. The V call is TRBV30, the J call TRBJ2-2, with D maybe TRBD2 (5 bases). CDR3 in amino acids: CACSREGMGTGELFF. The CDR3 coding sequence is TGTGCCTGTAGTAGAGAGGGAATGGGCACCGGGGAGCTGTTTTTT.